The 20 T cell receptor beta chains in this list originate from one sample, sequenced in a study of blood T cell repertoires in COVID-19. Measured with immunoSEQ multiplex PCR; TCRdb has only the in-frame clones, and not every one. The table records some 310,000 clones, under 90% of them present only once. The source material was PBMCs or T cells enriched from blood (not recorded which). The receptors here all came from a woman aged 25 to 39 who had recovered from COVID-19.

V is TRBV14 and J is TRBJ1-1; tentative D call: TRBD1 (6 bases). The germline V gene has CDR1 SGHDN and CDR2 FVKESK. This CDR3 has 17 amino acids. Between the trimmed V and J ends, which lost 0 bases and 1 base, there was a span of 15 bases. The CDR3 DNA is TGTGCCAGCAGCCAAGACGGTTCGGACAGACAGAACACTGAAGCTTTCTTT. Residues: CASSQDGSDRQNTEAFF.

The V call is TRBV29-1, the J call TRBJ2-3; TRBD2 agrees at 11 bases. In germline, CDR1 is SQVTM, CDR2 ANQGSEA. The CDR3 is made up of 13 amino acids. After removal of 8 bases from V and 3 bases from J, the junction contained 4 bases not matched to a gene. The CDR3 sequence: CSQGTSGTDTQYF. In DNA form, the CDR3 reads TGCAGCCAGGGGACTAGCGGAACAGATACGCAGTATTTT.

The genes are TRBV6-2 or TRBV6-3 and TRBJ2-3, with 10 bases that match TRBD2. Germline V gene sequence: CDR1 MNHEY, CDR2 SVGEGT. The CDR3 consists of 19 residues. Trimming took 0 bases from V and 0 from J; bases not matched to a gene: 9. The CDR3, as DNA: TGTGCCAGCAGTTACTCGTCCAGCGGGAGGGCCACAAGCACAGATACGCAGTATTTT. Residues: CASSYSSSGRATSTDTQYF.

V is TRBV5-1 and J is TRBJ2-2; TRBD1 might be the D (6 bases). CDR3 size: 14 residues. Trimming shortened V by 4 bases and J by 1 base, and 8 bases separated the two germline ends. Looked up from germline, CDR1 is SGHRS and CDR2 is YFSETQ. In DNA, the CDR3 is TGCGCCAGCAGCGCACAGGGGAACACCGGGGAGCTGTTTTTT. It yields the protein CASSAQGNTGELFF.

This chain connects TRBV5-5 to TRBJ1-5; a weak D match, TRBD1 (5 bases). The CDR3 is 14 amino acids. Trimming stripped 5 bases from V and 4 bases from J, with 13 bases between. CDR1 is SGHKS, CDR2 YYEKEE, per germline (reference sequence). The CDR3 protein is CASRPTGENQPQHF. The CDR3 DNA sequence: TGTGCCAGCAGACCTACAGGCGAGAATCAGCCCCAGCATTTT.

CDR3 in amino acids: CASSDRAGRSDTQYF. As DNA, the CDR3 is TGTGCCAGCAGTGATCGCGCGGGTAGGTCAGATACGCAGTATTTT. The rearrangement joins TRBV25-1 to TRBJ2-3; D might be TRBD2 (5 bases). V lost 3 bases, J lost 4 bases, and 14 bases lay in between. CDR1 and CDR2 from the germline V gene are MGHDK and SYGVNS. The CDR3 runs to 15 residues.

V usage is TRBV5-5 and J usage is TRBJ1-5, with D tentatively TRBD1 (5 bases). The CDR3 runs 15 residues. Trimming left V 4 bases short and J 4 bases short, with 15 bases between. In germline, CDR1 is SGHKS, CDR2 YYEKEE (reference sequence). The DNA of the CDR3 is TGTGCCAGCAGCCAGGGTAATGGTTTAAATCAGCCCCAGCATTTT. Its protein is CASSQGNGLNQPQHF.

The V call is TRBV2, the J call TRBJ1-1; TRBD1 might be the D (5 bases). This CDR3 spans 14 amino acids. CDR1 and CDR2 from the germline V gene are SNHLY and FYNNEI. The ends were cut back, 6 bases at V and 0 bases at J, with 11 bases in the middle. As DNA, the CDR3 is TGTGCCAGCAGCTCAGACAGCATGAACACTGAAGCTTTCTTT. This translates into CASSSDSMNTEAFF.

In DNA, the CDR3 is TGTGCCAGCACCGGGATCAATCAGCCCCAGCATTTT. Protein product: CASTGINQPQHF. The chain has TRBV28 and TRBJ1-5, with D hard to call. CDR3 length: 12 amino acids. Germline CDR1 reads MDHEN; CDR2 reads SYDVKM. Trimming took off 7 bases at V and 3 bases at J, with 7 bases between the two ends.

This chain connects TRBV12-5 to TRBJ1-6; 8 bases line up with TRBD1. Germline lookup yields CDR1 LGHNT and CDR2 FRNRAP. The CDR3 sequence is 13 residues long. Germline trimming cut 2 bases from V and 9 bases from J; bases unmatched to any gene: 0. This CDR3 reads CASGLTGGSPLHF. The CDR3 DNA reads TGTGCTAGTGGTTTGACAGGGGGTTCACCCCTCCACTTT. The full variable domain, in which reference TRBV12-5 and TRBJ1-6 provide the parts outside the CDR3, is DARVTQTPRHKVTEMGQEVTMRCQPILGHNTVFWYRQTMMQGLELLAYFRNRAPLDDSGMPKDRFSAEMPDATLATLKIQPSEPRDSAVYFCASGLTGGSPLHFGNGTRLTVT.

J is TRBJ2-1 and V is TRBV2; D may be TRBD2 (6 bases). This CDR3 has 13 amino acids. V was cut by 5 bases and J by 4 bases, with 9 bases left in between. Germline CDR1 reads SNHLY; CDR2 reads FYNNEI. CDR3 sequence reads: CASSSTRYNEQFF. The CDR3 DNA reads as TGTGCCAGCAGTTCGACTAGGTACAATGAGCAGTTCTTC. Filled out from reference TRBV2 and TRBJ2-1, the complete variable domain reads EPEVTQTPSHQVTQMGQEVILRCVPISNHLYFYWYRQILGQKVEFLVSFYNNEISEKSEIFDDQFSVERPDGSNFTLKIRSTKLEDSAMYFCASSSTRYNEQFFGPGTRLTVL.

This clone was counted a few times. This chain joins TRBV27 and TRBJ1-2, with 8 bases matching TRBD1. In germline, CDR1 is MNHEY, CDR2 SMNVEV (reference sequence). J lost 8 bases, V lost 6 bases, and 11 bases had no gene match. This CDR3 is built from 14 residues. CDR3 coding DNA: TGTGCCAGCAGACCGATCGGGACAGGAAAAGGCTACACCTTC. Translated: CASRPIGTGKGYTF.

Concerning this clone: Relative to the germline gene, one junction end is altered; a read error may explain this. The CDR3 region has the DNA TGTGCTAGCAGCGCCACAGGGGGAACTGAAGCTTTCTTT. Translated: CASSATGGTEAFF. The chain is built from TRBV7-7 and TRBJ1-1, with 8 bases identical to TRBD1. The CDR3 runs to 13 residues. Germline-derived CDR1 and CDR2 are SSHAT and FNYEAQ (reference sequence).

V usage is TRBV4-1 and J usage is TRBJ2-7; 10 positions agree with TRBD2. V was pared by 0 bases and J by 0 bases, with 8 bases of the junction left unmatched. The CDR3 runs to 18 residues. CDR1 is MGHRA, CDR2 YSYEKL, per germline. For the CDR3, the DNA is TGCGCCAGCAGCCAAGAAGAGGTAGCGGGAGGTAGCTCCTACGAGCAGTACTTC. This encodes CASSQEEVAGGSSYEQYF.

This clone was picked up a small number of times. This chain joins TRBV6-5 and TRBJ2-2; no clear D. The germline V gene encodes CDR1 MNHEY and CDR2 SVGAGI. Deletions cut 0 bases from V and 2 bases from J, with 7 bases between. This CDR3 is built from 15 residues. CDR3 in amino acids: CASSYSYLNTGELFF. The CDR3 bases are TGTGCCAGCAGTTACTCGTACCTAAACACCGGGGAGCTGTTTTTT.

The chain employs TRBV19 and TRBJ2-7; TRBD2 agrees at 10 bases. This CDR3 comprises 16 residues. Germline V CDR1 and CDR2: LNHDA, SQIVND (reference sequence). V was pared by 4 bases and J by 4 bases, with 10 bases of the junction left unmatched. CDR3 sequence: CASSRSGRAGGYEQYF. Written as DNA, the CDR3 is TGTGCCAGTAGTAGAAGCGGGAGGGCCGGAGGGTACGAGCAGTACTTC.

The V call is TRBV5-1, the J call TRBJ2-7; 8 nucleotides line up with TRBD1. CDR3 length: 16 residues. CDR1 is SGHRS and CDR2 is YFSETQ in the germline V gene. With V trimmed by 0 bases and J by 2 bases, 7 bases remained unmatched. CDR3 in DNA: TGCGCCAGCAGCTTGGCCCTGGACAGGGCTCCCTACGAGCAGTACTTC. The encoded protein is CASSLALDRAPYEQYF.

V gene TRBV2 combines with J gene TRBJ2-5, with a weak D call TRBD1 (6 bases). Germline lookup yields CDR1 SNHLY and CDR2 FYNNEI. The CDR3 is 15 amino acids. V was shortened by 8 bases and J by 4 bases, with 20 bases between the two germline ends. The CDR3 is CASRPEGVGGETQYF. In DNA form, the CDR3 reads TGTGCCAGCCGACCTGAGGGGGTTGGAGGAGAGACCCAGTACTTC.

The gene calls are TRBV6-5 and TRBJ1-1, with TRBD1 matching 7 bases. The junction had 16 bases not matched to a gene; V was cut back by 5 bases and J by 10 bases. The germline gives CDR1 MNHEY, CDR2 SVGAGI. The CDR3 consists of 15 residues. For the CDR3, the DNA is TGTGCCAGCAGTCCTTCACCGGGACAGCCCCAGGGAGCTTTCTTT. Protein product: CASSPSPGQPQGAFF.

CDR3 sequence: CASSQGLAGLGGEQFF. The CDR3 coding sequence is TGTGCCAGCAGCCAGGGACTAGCGGGATTGGGAGGTGAGCAGTTCTTC. The rearrangement links TRBV3-1 (or the pseudogene TRBV3-2) to TRBJ2-1; 13 nucleotides match TRBD2. V lost 3 bases, J lost 9 bases, and 8 bases stayed unmatched. CDR3 length: 16 amino acids. In germline, CDR1 is LGHDT, CDR2 YNNKEL (reference sequence).